Sequencing of this TCR beta chain was carried out in a study of radiation and T cells in renal cell carcinoma. Across the study: Nephrectomy followed 15 Gy stereotactic body radiation by 4 weeks.

Sample time point: blood 2 weeks post-SBRT. Treatment in this sample: 15 Gy SBRT to primary tumor, nephrectomy 4 weeks later. Blood was sampled at baseline, 2 weeks and 4 weeks after SBRT. The tumor was a clear cell renal cell carcinoma. Some clones are missing from TCRdb's copy, which holds only in-frame ones; the method was immunoSEQ multiplex PCR. The table includes roughly 130,000 clones, over 75% detected once. Notes on the study in general: From baseline, blood top tumor clonotypes peaked at 2 weeks post-radiation.

The germline V gene encodes CDR1 MGHRA and CDR2 YSYEKL. The CDR3 extends over 15 amino acids. A word on this clone: Its specificity is unknown.

The chain carries TRBV4-1 and TRBJ2-5; 9 nucleotides agree with TRBD1. Matching the DNA end better, TRBJ2-7 makes the J call doubtful. This receptor was taken from a woman aged 55-75 years with renal cell carcinoma. Sequenced here: blood, sampled from a patient whose treatment included radiotherapy and nephrectomy. This chain's CDR3 is CASSPGQGEVYEQYF. The CDR3 nucleotides are TGCGCCAGCAGCCCGGGACAGGGTGAAGTGTACGAGCAGTACTTC.